This TCR beta chain is drawn from a study of T cells after yellow fever vaccination. Study findings and constraints: Peak timing came faster in the weaker secondary response, day 5 versus 15. Primary-vaccination clones mostly resurfaced post-booster (just under 98% CD4, approximately 87% CD8).

CDR3 size: 14 residues. V was shortened by 0 bases and J by 2 bases, with 8 bases between the two germline ends. Germline V gene sequence: CDR1 MNHEY, CDR2 SVGEGT. TCRdb re-called the 5' RACE reads with MiXCR, one entry per CDR3 protein. The table records about 320,000 distinct CDR3 sequences, 3.5% to 4.5% of them present only once. This clonotype was seen only a few times. Its cognate antigen is unknown. The TCR was taken from a man aged 18 to 30 who received the YFV17D yellow fever vaccine. The sequenced sample was PBMCs, obtained 15 days after the yellow fever booster vaccination. The chain is built from TRBV6-2 or TRBV6-3 and TRBJ2-7; TRBD1 is a possible D gene (6 bases). The CDR3 loop reads CASSYSGDTYEQYF. As DNA, the CDR3 is TGTGCCAGCAGTTACTCAGGGGACACCTACGAGCAGTACTTC.